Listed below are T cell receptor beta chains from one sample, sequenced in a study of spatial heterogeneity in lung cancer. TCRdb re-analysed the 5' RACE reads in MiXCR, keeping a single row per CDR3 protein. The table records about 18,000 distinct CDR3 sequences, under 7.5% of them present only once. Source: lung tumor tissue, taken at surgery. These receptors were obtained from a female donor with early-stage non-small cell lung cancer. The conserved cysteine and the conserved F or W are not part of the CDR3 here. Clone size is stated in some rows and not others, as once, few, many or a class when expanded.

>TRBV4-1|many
ASSQQVMNTEAF
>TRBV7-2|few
ASSRRLAGGRTGELF
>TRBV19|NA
ASTQGPWNQPQH
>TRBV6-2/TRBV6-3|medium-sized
ASRNLQGSGANVLT
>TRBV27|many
ASSPLPGTGGNQPQH
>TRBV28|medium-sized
ASSRRTGSPEQY
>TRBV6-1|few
ASSEGHSYQPQH
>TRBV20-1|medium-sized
SAYPGTSGHTDTQY
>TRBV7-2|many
ASKVGAGLQETQY
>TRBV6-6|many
ASRAAGGAGELF
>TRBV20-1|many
SARDSPSNTDTQY
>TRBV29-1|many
SARSLGAGNQPQH
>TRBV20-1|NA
SAVVNIDYGYT
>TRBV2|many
ASSNREQF
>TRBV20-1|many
SAGGPGRARLEQF
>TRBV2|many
ASSGQVDYGYT
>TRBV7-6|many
ASSLTGQGTYGYT
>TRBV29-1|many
SVQGASNQPQH
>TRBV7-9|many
ASSLKWGGTQY
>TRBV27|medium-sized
ASSLWGGVEKLF
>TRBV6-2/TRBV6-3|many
ASSYPTSYEQY
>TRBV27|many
ASSSPGVNTEAF